A selection of T cell receptor beta chains follows, all from one sample in a study of blood T cells in healthy people across ages. One entry per CDR3 protein, called by TCRdb with MiXCR from the 5' RACE reads. This sample yields fewer than 2,000,000 distinct CDR3 sequences, of which 34% are seen a single time; over 9% belongs to the top ten. Sequencing used blood. These receptor sequences come from a woman in her 30s in good health. Both conserved end residues are part of each CDR3. A D gene is named only where the DNA matches it firmly. Not all rows give a size; the values are once, few, many and, for expanded clones, a class.

TRBJ1-2	TRBV20-1	few	16	NA	CSASLVLAGQNYGYTF	TGCAGTGCTAGTTTGGTGTTGGCAGGGCAAAACTATGGCTACACCTTC
TRBJ1-1	TRBV18	NA	14	NA	CASSRPGVGTEAFF	TGTGCCAGCTCACGGCCGGGGGTGGGGACTGAAGCTTTCTTT
TRBJ1-4	TRBV7-9	NA	15	TRBD1	CASSKGQADNEKLFF	TGTGCCAGCAGCAAGGGACAGGCCGATAATGAAAAACTGTTTTTT
TRBJ2-4	TRBV20-1	few	11	NA	CSGMGPNIQYF	TGCAGTGGAATGGGACCTAACATTCAGTACTTC
TRBJ2-7	TRBV29-1	many	15	NA	CSVLVGGRVSYEQYF	TGCAGCGTCCTCGTTGGAGGACGGGTATCCTACGAGCAGTACTTC
TRBJ1-1	TRBV4-1	few	17	NA	CASSQENVLGLNTEAFF	TGCGCCAGCAGCCAAGAGAATGTTTTGGGATTGAACACTGAAGCTTTCTTT
TRBJ2-3	TRBV5-5	many	14	NA	CASSLSGGPDTQYF	TGTGCCAGCAGCTTGTCTGGGGGCCCAGATACGCAGTATTTT
TRBJ2-5	TRBV5-5	few	13	NA	CASSLRFLGEQYF	TGTGCCAGCAGCTTGCGCTTCTTGGGTGAGCAGTACTTC
TRBJ2-7	TRBV6-6	few	14	TRBD2	CASRSGTSDAEQYF	TGTGCCAGCAGGTCCGGGACTAGCGACGCCGAGCAGTACTTC
TRBJ1-1	TRBV25-1	many	16	TRBD1	CASSLTGDRGETEAFF	TGTGCCAGCAGTCTAACCGGGGACAGGGGTGAGACTGAAGCTTTCTTT
TRBJ2-5	TRBV20-1	few	11	TRBD2	CSGLAGVAQYF	TGCAGTGGCCTAGCGGGAGTAGCCCAGTACTTC
TRBJ2-1	TRBV29-1	many	12	NA	CSVVGSADEQFF	TGCAGCGTTGTCGGTAGCGCCGATGAGCAGTTCTTC
TRBJ1-5	TRBV6-1	NA	16	NA	CASSEMGWGYNQPQHF	TGTGCCAGCAGTGAAATGGGATGGGGGTACAATCAGCCCCAGCATTTT
TRBJ1-4	TRBV28	NA	14	NA	CASSGVAWNEKLFF	TGTGCCAGCAGCGGGGTCGCCTGGAATGAAAAACTGTTTTTT
TRBJ2-1	TRBV5-1	few	16	NA	CASSRRRGSSYNEQFF	TGCGCCAGCAGCCGCCGCCGGGGGAGCTCCTACAATGAGCAGTTCTTC
TRBJ1-2	TRBV6-1	NA	15	NA	CASSEGTGRIKGYTF	TGTGCCAGCAGTGAAGGTACGGGCAGGATTAAGGGCTACACCTTC
TRBJ2-7	TRBV20-1	once	14	TRBD1	CSARGDRGMNEQYF	TGCAGTGCTAGAGGGGACAGGGGGATGAACGAGCAGTACTTC
TRBJ1-5	TRBV20-1	NA	14	NA	CSTGGEGSNQPQHF	TGCAGTACTGGGGGAGAGGGAAGCAATCAGCCCCAGCATTTT
TRBJ2-6	TRBV5-1	NA	15	NA	CASSSYGTPPEILTF	TGCGCCAGCAGCTCGTATGGGACACCGCCCGAAATCCTGACTTTC
TRBJ2-2	TRBV6-6	few	15	TRBD2	CASSRLAGDSGELFF	TGTGCCAGCAGCCGACTAGCGGGAGACTCCGGGGAGCTGTTTTTT
TRBJ2-7	TRBV28	few	15	TRBD1	CASTLRGTGFFEQYF	TGTGCCAGCACCCTCCGGGGGACAGGTTTTTTCGAGCAGTACTTC
TRBJ2-7	TRBV6-5	NA	12	NA	CASRGSDYEQYF	TGTGCCAGCAGGGGCTCGGACTACGAGCAGTACTTC
TRBJ1-2	TRBV12-3/TRBV12-4	NA	15	NA	CASSLMRVANYGYTF	TGTGCCAGCAGTTTAATGAGGGTGGCTAACTATGGCTACACCTTC
TRBJ1-5	TRBV20-1	NA	14	NA	CSAEEVSLHQPQHF	TGCAGTGCCGAGGAGGTTTCTCTCCATCAGCCCCAGCATTTT
TRBJ1-5	TRBV6-1	few	15	NA	CASSEGGEINQPQHF	TGTGCCAGCAGTGAAGGGGGGGAGATCAATCAGCCCCAGCATTTT
TRBJ2-1	TRBV4-1	few	16	NA	CASSLFRGDVGIEQFF	TGCGCCAGCAGCCTTTTCAGGGGGGACGTGGGGATTGAGCAGTTCTTC
TRBJ2-7	TRBV10-3	few	13	NA	CAISDRANYEQYF	TGTGCCATCAGTGACAGGGCTAATTACGAGCAGTACTTC
TRBJ2-3	TRBV3-1	few	14	NA	CASSLDNEADTQYF	TGTGCCAGCAGCCTAGACAATGAAGCGGATACGCAGTATTTT
TRBJ2-7	TRBV4-1	NA	13	NA	CACSPRGRAEQYF	TGCGCCTGCAGCCCGCGGGGGCGGGCCGAGCAGTACTTC
TRBJ2-1	TRBV27	many	14	NA	CATEGRRTYNEQFF	TGTGCCACCGAAGGGAGACGTACCTACAATGAGCAGTTCTTC
TRBJ2-7	TRBV20-1	few	14	TRBD1	CSAREDRGIDEQYF	TGCAGTGCTAGAGAGGACAGGGGAATAGACGAGCAGTACTTC
TRBJ2-7	TRBV6-5	few	14	TRBD2	CASRLLAGPYEQYF	TGTGCCAGCAGATTACTAGCGGGACCCTACGAGCAGTACTTC